This TCR beta chain was recorded in a study of cytomegalovirus exposure and HLA in healthy donors. Primers: 60 Vbeta forward and 13 Jbeta reverse. Sequenced by immunoSEQ multiplex PCR; TCRdb stores in-frame clones only, minus some. In the table there are 90,000 to 110,000 clones, about 80% of which are singletons. The study's findings and limits: What TCR beta sequences reportedly achieved was accurate prediction of HLA-A and HLA-B alleles in most subjects. Other equally common chains were less clonally expanded than HLA-associated TCR beta chains, a later analysis showed. TCR beta chains numbering roughly 150 were designated cytomegalovirus-associated.

Per the germline V gene, CDR1 is SGHKS and CDR2 is YYEKEE (reference sequence). The CDR3 runs 16 residues. V lost 0 bases and J lost 4, with 14 bases in between. This clone has more than one count but fewer than ten. What it recognizes is unknown. The sequence was collected from a woman between 50 and 59 years old in good health and CMV-seropositive. The sequencing input was PBMCs. The chain carries TRBV5-5 and TRBJ1-5; perhaps TRBD1 as D (5 bases). The CDR3 region has the DNA TGTGCCAGCAGCTTGGAACAGGTAAAGGGGAATCAGCCCCAGCATTTT. Protein product: CASSLEQVKGNQPQHF.